The clone carrying this T cell receptor (beta chain) appeared once. This specimen belongs to a study of blood T cell repertoires in COVID-19. For the study at large: The origin of the acute and convalescent COVID-19 samples was the United States, Italy and Spain. The analysed material was cDNA or gDNA that came from T cells, B-cell-depleted T cells, or PBMCs.

CDR3 length: 16 amino acids. The germline CDR1 and CDR2 sequences are SEHNR and FQNEAQ (reference sequence). V lost 2 bases, J lost 2 bases, and 15 bases lay in between. Original data processing: Estimated nucleated cell counts came from reference gene primer amplification. Generated by immunoSEQ multiplex PCR, the TCRdb table keeps only in-frame clones and is missing some. The V and J calls and clone size come from that table; D and trimming were worked out from the DNA. The sample carries over 150,000 clones, around 89% recorded once. The V call is TRBV7-9, the J call TRBJ2-5; D possibly corresponds to TRBD1 (6 bases). The source material was peripheral blood. This clonotype was obtained from a middle-aged man who had recovered from COVID-19. DNA for the CDR3: TGTGCCAGCAGCTTAATCTGGCAGGGGACGCAAGAGACCCAGTACTTC. This translates into CASSLIWQGTQETQYF.